One and the same sample provided the 17 T cell receptor beta chains below, sequenced in a study of shared clonotypes between healthy human individuals. Repertoires were generated with immunoSEQ multiplex PCR, while TCRdb's copy carries only in-frame clones and drops some. The top ten clones hold about 0.057% of a sample with hundreds of thousands of clones, roughly 95% of them seen once. The sample was naive CD4+ T cells sorted from blood. The sample's subset: CD45RA+ positively selected. The receptors were sampled from a woman aged 30 to 39 in good health.

The chain combines TRBV6-4 with TRBJ1-2; 7 bases agree with TRBD1. The ends lost 6 bases at V and 7 bases at J; junction bases unmatched: 8. The V gene's germline CDR1 is MRHNA and CDR2 SNTAGT. The CDR3 spans 13 residues. DNA of the CDR3: TGTGCCAGCAGAAATCCGAGGACAGGTGGCTACACCTTC. Translated: CASRNPRTGGYTF.

The chain joins TRBV5-5 to TRBJ1-2; a weak D match, TRBD1 (6 bases). The germline V gene has CDR1 SGHKS and CDR2 YYEKEE (reference sequence). The CDR3 totals 17 residues. The V gene lost 6 bases and the J gene lost 5 bases, with 26 bases spanning the gap. The CDR3 DNA is TGTGCCAGCATGCTTGGTACATCACAGGGATTTGGATATGGCTACACCTTC. Amino acid sequence: CASMLGTSQGFGYGYTF.

The gene calls are TRBV5-1 and TRBJ1-2; no definite D call. Trimming pared 4 bases from V and 4 bases from J, leaving 14 bases between. The CDR3 runs to 14 residues. Germline assignment: CDR1 SGHRS and CDR2 YFSETQ. The CDR3 DNA reads as TGCGCCAGCAGCGTTGACCGGCAGATCTATGGCTACACCTTC. This encodes CASSVDRQIYGYTF.

This clone was observed a few times. The V call is TRBV29-1, the J call TRBJ1-2; D is perhaps TRBD1 (5 bases). The CDR3 runs 10 residues. The germline V gene has CDR1 SQVTM and CDR2 ANQGSEA. Trimming took off 7 bases at V and 8 bases at J, with 11 bases between the two ends. CDR3 in amino acids: CSAGHEGYTF. DNA of the CDR3: TGCAGCGCTGGACATGAAGGCTACACCTTC.

This clone appeared a single time. The chain carries TRBV19 and TRBJ1-1, with D possibly being TRBD1 (5 bases). V was clipped by 7 bases and J by 2 bases, with 14 bases between them. Germline values: CDR1 LNHDA, CDR2 SQIVND (reference sequence). This CDR3 contains 14 residues. The CDR3: CASTRGRGNTEAFF. The CDR3 DNA is TGTGCCAGTACCCGCGGTAGGGGCAACACTGAAGCTTTCTTT.

The chain links TRBV7-8 to TRBJ1-1; maybe TRBD1 (5 bases). Germline-derived CDR1 and CDR2 are SGHVS and FQNEAQ. The CDR3 is 11 residues long. V lost 3 bases and J 10 bases, leaving 9 bases between the germline ends. CDR3 in DNA: TGTGCCAGCAGCTTCCGTGGGACAGCTTTCTTT. Protein product: CASSFRGTAFF.

The gene calls are TRBV5-1 and TRBJ2-1, with TRBD2 matching over 7 bases. Unmatched junction bases numbered 5, after V lost 3 bases and J lost 2 bases. This CDR3 spans 15 amino acids. Germline assignment: CDR1 SGHRS and CDR2 YFSETQ. The CDR3 nucleotides are TGCGCCAGCAGCTCCCGGACTAGTGCCTACAATGAGCAGTTCTTC. It specifies CASSSRTSAYNEQFF.

The chain has TRBV10-3 and TRBJ1-1; D gene uncertain. Germline V gene sequence: CDR1 ENHRY, CDR2 SYGVKD. Between the trimmed V and J ends, which lost 3 bases and 11 bases, there was a span of 22 bases. The CDR3 contains 15 residues. The CDR3 loop reads CAISDPSASFREAFF. DNA for the CDR3: TGTGCCATCAGTGATCCCTCCGCCTCGTTTCGGGAGGCTTTCTTT.

The chain carries TRBV30 and TRBJ2-7; no clear D gene. Germline values: CDR1 GTSNPN, CDR2 SVGIG (reference sequence). There are 13 residues in the CDR3. V was clipped by 2 bases and J by 6 bases, with 14 bases between them. DNA for the CDR3: TGTGCCTGGAGTTTTCCCCCTCCCGGCGAGCAGTACTTC. Protein product: CAWSFPPPGEQYF.

This clone was detected once. The CDR3 loop reads CASSLVATSGQETQYF. CDR3 in DNA: TGTGCCAGCAGCTTAGTAGCGACTAGCGGACAAGAGACCCAGTACTTC. This rearrangement joins TRBV7-2 to TRBJ2-5, with 9 bases that match TRBD2. Trimming took 1 base from V and 2 from J; bases not matched to a gene: 5. The CDR3 has 16 residues. Germline loops: CDR1 SGHTA, CDR2 FQGNSA.

The V call is TRBV28, the J call TRBJ2-7, with 9 bases identical to TRBD1. Germline CDR1 MDHEN, CDR2 SYDVKM. The junction had 5 bases not matched to a gene; V was cut back by 5 bases and J by 3 bases. The CDR3 sequence is 14 residues long. CDR3 DNA sequence: TGTGCCAGCAGTACCGGGACAGGGCACTACGAGCAGTACTTC. It specifies CASSTGTGHYEQYF.

This clone was seen only once. The V and J genes are TRBV29-1 and TRBJ2-1, with 10 bases aligning to TRBD2. The CDR3 runs to 16 residues. J was trimmed by 6 bases and V by 1 base; bases with no gene match: 9. The germline CDR1 and CDR2 sequences are SQVTM and ANQGSEA. The CDR3 nucleotides are TGCAGCGTTGAAGTGTCGGCACTAGCGGGACTCAATGAGCAGTTCTTC. This translates into CSVEVSALAGLNEQFF.

The rearrangement links TRBV11-2 to TRBJ2-3; 8 bases agree with TRBD2. CDR1 is SGHAT and CDR2 is FQNNGV in the germline V gene. Germline trimming cut 3 bases from V and 6 bases from J; bases unmatched to any gene: 14. This CDR3 is 17 amino acids long. The CDR3 nucleotides read TGTGCCAGCAGCTTGGGGGTCCAGCGGGGGCCTTGGGATACGCAGTATTTT. Encoded protein: CASSLGVQRGPWDTQYF.

The V and J genes are TRBV6-5 and TRBJ1-6; no definite D call. Trimming took 2 bases from V and 2 from J, leaving 7 bases between them. CDR1 and CDR2 from the germline V gene are MNHEY and SVGAGI. This CDR3 has 15 amino acids. The CDR3 DNA reads as TGTGCCAGCAGTTACATAATGACCTATAATTCACCCCTCCACTTT. Translating gives CASSYIMTYNSPLHF.

The DNA for the CDR3 is TGTGCCAGCAGTTTAGAAGGGGGGCATTCACCCCTCCACTTT. It yields the protein CASSLEGGHSPLHF. The chain joins TRBV27 to TRBJ1-6; possible D gene TRBD1, 6 bases. Germline V lookup: CDR1 MNHEY, CDR2 SMNVEV (reference sequence). The CDR3 sequence is 14 residues long. V was pared by 2 bases and J by 8 bases, with 10 bases between.

This sequence joins TRBV2 and TRBJ1-4; TRBD1 aligns across 7 bases. The CDR3 has 16 amino acids. Germline loops: CDR1 SNHLY, CDR2 FYNNEI. J gave up 0 bases and V 5 bases, and 6 bases lay outside the gene matches. CDR3 nucleotides: TGTGCCAGCAGTCGCAGGGGGGAAGCAACTAATGAAAAACTGTTTTTT. Its translation is CASSRRGEATNEKLFF.

This chain uses TRBV5-1 with TRBJ2-7, with a possible D match to TRBD2 (6 bases). This CDR3 spans 17 amino acids. CDR1 and CDR2 from the germline V gene are SGHRS and YFSETQ. Trimming took off 1 base at V and 0 bases at J, with 17 bases between the two ends. CDR3 loop: CASSLNSGGTVSYEQYF. CDR3 in DNA: TGCGCCAGCAGCTTGAATAGCGGAGGGACCGTCTCCTACGAGCAGTACTTC.